The clone carrying this T cell receptor (beta chain) was seen once. This is likely a read error, given that the CDR3 carries no conserved phenylalanine or tryptophan at its end. The data derive from a study of CD8 T cells in Susac syndrome. The germline V and J ends were trimmed by 3 bases and 4 bases, with 10 bases remaining between them. The germline V gene encodes CDR1 DFQATT and CDR2 SNEGSKA (reference sequence). This CDR3 is built from 13 residues. It was with random hexamers that 0.5 to 1 ug RNA was reverse transcribed. Amplification of TCR beta CDR3 spanned 54 Vbeta and 13 Jbeta via immunoSEQ multiplex PCR. TCRdb re-called the immunoSEQ multiplex PCR reads through MiXCR, storing one row per CDR3 protein. The data hold hundreds of thousands of distinct CDR3 sequences, with about 95% observed a single time.

The chain is built from TRBV20-1 and TRBJ1-5, with D possibly matching TRBD1 (6 bases). The sequence derives from a human donor with Susac syndrome. Sequenced material: CD4+ T cells from PBMCs. The DNA for the CDR3 is TGCAGTGCTAGCCGGGACATTAATCAGCCCCAGCATTTG. It specifies CSASRDINQPQHL.